One sample yielded the 10 T cell receptor beta chains listed below, sequenced in a study of cytomegalovirus exposure and HLA in healthy donors. TCRdb keeps only in-frame clones here, not all; method: immunoSEQ multiplex PCR. The sample yields under 400,000 clones, nearly 90% seen once. Sequencing was carried out using PBMCs. These receptors all stem from a man under 40 in good health and CMV-seronegative.

The chain is built from TRBV4-3 and TRBJ1-2; D is unresolved. Germline V lookup: CDR1 LGHNA, CDR2 YSLEER. V was trimmed by 0 bases and J by 4 bases, leaving 12 bases between them. The CDR3 consists of 15 residues. CDR3 DNA: TGCGCCAGCAGCCAAGATACCCTCGCAGGCTATGGCTACACCTTC. Translation gives CASSQDTLAGYGYTF.

This rearrangement joins TRBV28 to TRBJ2-7, with 8 bases fitting TRBD2. This CDR3 is built from 14 residues. In germline, CDR1 is MDHEN, CDR2 SYDVKM. The junction had 7 bases not matched to a gene; V was cut back by 7 bases and J by 2 bases. The DNA for the CDR3 is TGTGCCAGCACATCCCCGGGACTAGCCTACGAGCAGTACTTC. This codes for CASTSPGLAYEQYF.

This clone was counted between two and nine times. The chain couples TRBV11-2 to TRBJ1-5; TRBD1 agrees at 7 bases. This CDR3 comprises 13 residues. Losses at the gene ends were 5 bases for V and 6 bases for J; bases not matched to a gene: 4. Germline V gives CDR1 SGHAT, CDR2 FQNNGV. CDR3 DNA sequence: TGTGCCAGCAGCCGTACAGGGGTTCAGCCCCAGCATTTT. Translated, it gives CASSRTGVQPQHF.

J is TRBJ1-2 and V is TRBV6-5, with D tentatively TRBD1 (6 bases). The V end lost 5 bases, the J end lost 4 bases, and 11 bases lay between the germline ends. The germline V gene encodes CDR1 MNHEY and CDR2 SVGAGI. The CDR3 is 13 residues long. The chain's CDR3 is CASSLRTAYGYTF. CDR3 DNA sequence: TGTGCCAGCAGTCTAAGGACAGCCTATGGCTACACCTTC.

The chain links TRBV27 to TRBJ1-6; 10 bases fit TRBD1. Germline V lookup: CDR1 MNHEY, CDR2 SMNVEV (reference sequence). The CDR3 runs to 19 residues. Germline trimming cut 4 bases from V and 7 bases from J; bases unmatched to any gene: 16. Written as DNA, the CDR3 is TGTGCCAGCAGTTCAAATCCCGGGACAGGGGCACGGGGAAATTCACCCCTCCACTTT. Protein sequence: CASSSNPGTGARGNSPLHF.

This chain links TRBV25-1 with TRBJ2-3; 9 bases are a match to TRBD1. In germline, CDR1 is MGHDK, CDR2 SYGVNS. V was pared by 1 base and J by 2 bases, with 7 bases of the junction left unmatched. This CDR3 has 17 residues. The CDR3 is CASSEWPGQGITDTQYF. In DNA form, the CDR3 reads TGTGCCAGCAGTGAATGGCCGGGACAGGGCATCACAGATACGCAGTATTTT.

The rearrangement uses TRBV7-9 and TRBJ1-2, with D perhaps TRBD1 (5 bases). The V gene's germline CDR1 is SEHNR and CDR2 FQNEAQ (reference sequence). This CDR3 has 11 residues. Trimming took off 3 bases at V and 8 bases at J, with 7 bases between the two ends. The CDR3 sequence is CASSFRTGYTF. The CDR3 DNA follows: TGTGCCAGCAGCTTCCGGACAGGCTACACCTTC.

The CDR3 loop is CASAGGIVGTGELFF. The DNA for the CDR3 is TGTGCCTCCGCGGGGGGCATCGTGGGCACCGGGGAGCTGTTTTTT. The chain uses TRBV6-5 and TRBJ2-2; 8 bases match TRBD2. The V and J ends lost 11 bases and 4 bases, in that order; junction bases with no gene match: 12. There are 15 residues in the CDR3. Germline assignment: CDR1 MNHEY and CDR2 SVGAGI.

The chain combines TRBV2 with TRBJ2-3; the match to TRBD2 covers 12 bases. The CDR3 spans 16 residues. V was clipped by 7 bases and J by 4 bases; unmatched bases: 9. Per germline, CDR1 SNHLY and CDR2 FYNNEI. This CDR3 reads CASKLAGGRVADTQYF. CDR3 nucleotides: TGTGCCAGCAAACTAGCGGGGGGCCGCGTAGCAGATACGCAGTATTTT.

The chain uses TRBV12-5 and TRBJ2-7; D may be TRBD2 (5 bases). Per germline, CDR1 LGHNT and CDR2 FRNRAP. This CDR3 has 14 amino acids. V was trimmed by 5 bases and J by 3 bases, leaving 14 bases between them. CDR3 residues: CASGVSTTLYEQYF. As DNA, the CDR3 is TGTGCTAGTGGTGTGTCGACTACCCTCTACGAGCAGTACTTC.